The TCR beta chain under discussion was sequenced for a study of neoadjuvant anti-PD-1 for oral cavity cancer. On the study more broadly: Nivolumab at 3 mg/kg was mostly given biweekly, three to four doses, pre-surgery. Non-progressing patients received a fourth nivolumab dose near day 43, then surgery on days 50-56.

The CDR3 covers 15 residues. CDR1 is SGHDN and CDR2 is FVKESK in the germline V gene. The germline V and J ends were trimmed by 4 bases and 0 bases, with 12 bases remaining between them. Time point noted: after neoadjuvant nivolumab, at surgical resection. The patients had HPV-negative, locally advanced oral cavity squamous cell carcinoma. Some clones are missing from TCRdb's copy, which holds only in-frame ones; the method was immunoSEQ multiplex PCR. The repertoire holds 20,000 to 30,000 clones, over 20% seen once, with roughly 16% in the top ten. The chain combines TRBV14 with TRBJ1-2; D is unresolved. The source is a person aged 35 to 85 with oral cavity squamous cell carcinoma. The sequences come from tumor tissue, collected after nivolumab (anti-PD-1) treatment. CDR3 bases: TGTGCCAGCAGCCTCCTCGACCGAGCTAACTATGGCTACACCTTC. It specifies CASSLLDRANYGYTF.